This T cell receptor beta chain came from a study of OX40 agonist ivuxolimab in advanced cancers. As for the study in general: Patients received ivuxolimab, an intravenous treatment, every 2 weeks at 0.01 to 10 mg/kg. Participants could have had prior anti-PD-1, anti-PD-L1 or anti-CTLA-4 therapy, and around 40% had some.

The length of the CDR3 is 16 residues. The germline V and J ends were trimmed by 2 bases and 0 bases, with 11 bases remaining between them. The germline V gene has CDR1 SGDLS and CDR2 YYNGEE. Any history of autoimmune disease or systemic immunosuppression disqualified patients. The protocol was immunoSEQ multiplex PCR, while the TCRdb copy is restricted to in-frame clones and leaves out a portion. In the table there are about 73,000 clones, roughly 90% of which are singletons. V and J are TRBV9 and TRBJ2-2; D is undetermined. The specimen comprised CD4+ or CD8+ T cells sorted from blood, sampled in a trial of the OX40 agonist ivuxolimab. The TCR originated in an adult with an advanced solid tumor such as melanoma, head and neck, liver or kidney cancer. CDR3: CASSVRFPANTGELFF. The CDR3 DNA is TGTGCCAGCAGCGTGAGATTTCCGGCGAACACCGGGGAGCTGTTTTTT.